These 21 T cell receptor beta chains came from one sample sequenced in a study of T-cell memory formation after mild COVID-19. TCRdb itself ran the 5' RACE reads through MiXCR, one entry per CDR3 protein. This table has hundreds of thousands of distinct CDR3 sequences, roughly 18% appearing once. The sequenced sample consisted of PBMCs or a T cell subset sorted from them (not recorded which). These TCRs come from an adult woman who had mild COVID-19 (a few samples of this study predate the infection). Cell type and time point are not known.

The genes are TRBV7-9 and TRBJ2-2, with no clear D. Trimming stripped 5 bases from V and 6 bases from J, with 7 bases between. Germline assignment: CDR1 SEHNR and CDR2 FQNEAQ (reference sequence). The CDR3 extends over 12 amino acids. This chain's CDR3 is CASSRSPGELFF. The CDR3 region has the DNA TGTGCCAGCAGCCGCTCCCCCGGGGAGCTGTTTTTT. Full variable domain (rest looked up from reference TRBV7-9 and TRBJ2-2): DTGVSQNPRHKITKRGQNVTFRCDPISEHNRLYWYRQTLGQGPEFLTYFQNEAQLEKSRLLSDRFSAERPKGSFSTLEIQRTEQGDSAMYLCASSRSPGELFFGEGSRLTVL.

V gene TRBV3-1 combines with J gene TRBJ1-2, with a weak D call TRBD1 (5 bases). V lost 1 base, J lost 8 bases, and 8 bases lay in between. The CDR3 is made up of 12 amino acids. Per germline, CDR1 LGHDT and CDR2 YNNKEL (reference sequence). CDR3 coding DNA: TGTGCCAGCAGCCAAGCAGGGAGCGGCTACACCTTC. Translating it yields CASSQAGSGYTF.

V and J are TRBV7-2 and TRBJ2-1, with 9 bases matching TRBD1. Germline V gives CDR1 SGHTA, CDR2 FQGNSA. The CDR3 sequence is 18 residues long. The ends lost 2 bases at V and 3 bases at J; junction bases unmatched: 11. The CDR3 bases are TGTGCCAGCAGCTTACTTGTTTTTGGGACAGGGAGCTACAATGAGCAGTTCTTC. Translation: CASSLLVFGTGSYNEQFF.

This clonotype has only a few counts. J is TRBJ2-1 and V is TRBV5-4; tentatively, D is TRBD2 (6 bases). There are 14 residues in the CDR3. Trimming shortened V by 4 bases and J by 10 bases, and 18 bases separated the two germline ends. CDR1 and CDR2 from the germline V gene are SGHNT and YYREEE (reference sequence). CDR3 coding DNA: TGTGCCAGCAGCGATCCGGGACTTATGTGGGAGCAGTTCTTC. Protein product: CASSDPGLMWEQFF.

The chain combines TRBV5-6 with TRBJ2-5; 8 bases are a match to TRBD1. The CDR3 length is 14 residues. CDR1 is SGHDT, CDR2 YYEEEE, per germline. J lost 5 bases, V lost 4 bases, and 7 bases had no gene match. CDR3 sequence (DNA): TGTGCCAGCAGCACACCCGGGACAGGCGAGACCCAGTACTTC. Protein product: CASSTPGTGETQYF.

The chain joins TRBV12-3 or TRBV12-4 to TRBJ2-1, with D perhaps matching TRBD1 (6 bases). V lost 2 bases to trimming and J lost 10 bases, with 15 bases between them. The CDR3 length is 14 residues. CDR3 in DNA: TGTGCCAGCAGTTTAACAGGGCCTGACGGGGAGCAGTTCTTC. Protein sequence: CASSLTGPDGEQFF.

This clonotype was seen a few times. The chain uses TRBV12-3 or TRBV12-4 and TRBJ1-5; D uncertain. CDR3 length: 17 amino acids. V lost 1 base and J lost 6, with 19 bases in between. CDR3 in amino acids: CASSLVSGYEGRQPQHF. CDR3 DNA sequence: TGTGCCAGCAGTTTAGTAAGTGGTTATGAGGGCCGTCAGCCCCAGCATTTT.

This clonotype was detected a few times. The rearrangement uses TRBV29-1 and TRBJ2-7; 10 bases fit TRBD2. CDR1 SQVTM and CDR2 ANQGSEA come from the germline V gene. J was trimmed by 2 bases and V by 6 bases; bases with no gene match: 13. The CDR3 consists of 16 residues. In nucleotides, the CDR3 is TGCAGCGTCGAGCCAGGGGAAGCGGGGGGGACCTACGAGCAGTACTTC. Translation: CSVEPGEAGGTYEQYF.

This clonotype was observed many times. The chain is built from TRBV5-5 and TRBJ2-6; perhaps TRBD2 as D (6 bases). The V end lost 3 bases, the J end lost 1 base, and 11 bases lay between the germline ends. In germline, CDR1 is SGHKS, CDR2 YYEKEE (reference sequence). The CDR3 length is 16 residues. In DNA form, the CDR3 reads TGTGCCAGCAGCTCCTTCGCGGGGTCTGGGGCCAACGTCCTGACTTTC. Protein sequence: CASSSFAGSGANVLTF.

This clonotype was counted between two and nine times. The CDR3 DNA reads as TGTGCCAGCAGCCCCCAGGGCTTTATTTCACCCCTCCACTTT. Translation: CASSPQGFISPLHF. The chain recombines TRBV5-4 with TRBJ1-6; D might be TRBD1 (5 bases). CDR3 size: 14 residues. V gave up 4 bases and J gave up 9 bases, with 14 bases separating them. Germline CDR1 and CDR2: SGHNT and YYREEE (reference sequence).

V and J are TRBV4-3 and TRBJ1-2; D not resolved. Germline-derived CDR1 and CDR2 are LGHNA and YSLEER. Trimming removed 5 bases at V and 8 bases at J, with 9 bases between. The CDR3 runs 11 residues. In nucleotides, the CDR3 is TGCGCCAGCAGCGGAGGCGAGGGCTACACCTTC. This translates into CASSGGEGYTF.

This rearrangement joins TRBV30 to TRBJ1-1; TRBD1 might be the D (6 bases). The CDR3 has 15 residues. Germline CDR1 GTSNPN, CDR2 SVGIG (reference sequence). V lost 0 bases, J lost 1 base, and 12 bases lay in between. CDR3 in DNA: TGTGCCTGGAGTGTACGTAAGGGGGGGAACACTGAAGCTTTCTTT. Protein product: CAWSVRKGGNTEAFF.

This clonotype was seen ten or more times. J is TRBJ2-1 and V is TRBV5-1; D may be TRBD1 (5 bases). The CDR3 length is 15 residues. Trimming stripped 1 base from V and 4 bases from J, with 12 bases between. The germline CDR1 and CDR2 sequences are SGHRS and YFSETQ. CDR3 in DNA: TGCGCCAGCAGCTTGAGCCCAGACAGTTACAATGAGCAGTTCTTC. As protein: CASSLSPDSYNEQFF.

This clonotype came up a few times. The chain employs TRBV30 and TRBJ2-3; 8 nucleotides agree with TRBD2. The CDR3 contains 14 residues. The V and J ends lost 3 bases and 1 base, in that order; junction bases with no gene match: 3. Germline V gene lookup returns CDR1 GTSNPN and CDR2 SVGIG (reference sequence). In DNA, the CDR3 is TGTGCCTGGAGCGGACTAGCTCGCACAGATACGCAGTATTTT. This codes for CAWSGLARTDTQYF.

CDR3 residues: CSAGQNYGYTF. Written as DNA, the CDR3 is TGCAGTGCTGGGCAGAACTATGGCTACACCTTC. The gene calls are TRBV20-1 and TRBJ1-2; D unclear. Trimming shortened V by 5 bases and J by 2 bases, and 6 bases separated the two germline ends. Germline V gives CDR1 DFQATT, CDR2 SNEGSKA (reference sequence). This CDR3 has 11 amino acids.

This sequence joins TRBV7-8 and TRBJ2-5, with 8 bases matching TRBD2. The germline CDR1 and CDR2 sequences are SGHVS and FQNEAQ. Unmatched junction bases numbered 14, after V lost 7 bases and J lost 7 bases. The CDR3 length is 15 residues. The CDR3 DNA is TGTGCCAGCACCCTCGGAGGCCCGGGACTAGGGACCCAGTACTTC. It yields the protein CASTLGGPGLGTQYF.

CDR3 sequence: CASTPSLGLLYEQYF. For the CDR3, the DNA is TGTGCCAGCACTCCCTCACTTGGACTCCTCTACGAGCAGTACTTC. V usage is TRBV6-5 and J usage is TRBJ2-7, with D maybe TRBD2 (5 bases). CDR3 length: 15 amino acids. The ends were cut back, 7 bases at V and 3 bases at J, with 19 bases in the middle. Germline V gene sequence: CDR1 MNHEY, CDR2 SVGAGI.

In its sample, this clonotype was seen once. The V call is TRBV4-2, the J call TRBJ2-5; 9 bases are a match to TRBD1. The CDR3 runs to 18 residues. With 3 bases clipped from V and 4 bases from J, the junction kept 15 bases outside the gene matches. The V gene's germline CDR1 is LGHNA and CDR2 YNFKEQ. The CDR3 bases are TGTGCCAGCAGCCAGGAAGACAGGGGGTTACCCAACTCAGAGACCCAGTACTTC. This codes for CASSQEDRGLPNSETQYF.

The chain uses TRBV7-9 and TRBJ1-1; D gene unclear. Germline V lookup: CDR1 SEHNR, CDR2 FQNEAQ (reference sequence). The CDR3 covers 15 residues. Trimming shortened V by 1 base and J by 1 base, and 10 bases separated the two germline ends. CDR3 bases: TGTGCCAGCAGCTTAGGGGCAGGACCGAACACTGAAGCTTTCTTT. Translating gives CASSLGAGPNTEAFF.

The chain carries TRBV19 and TRBJ2-3; TRBD2 might be the D (6 bases). Trimming removed 7 bases from V and 2 bases from J, with 16 bases in between. Germline assignment: CDR1 LNHDA and CDR2 SQIVND (reference sequence). This CDR3 comprises 15 residues. The CDR3 sequence: CASTSGGVHTDTQYF. CDR3 nucleotide sequence: TGTGCCAGTACATCGGGCGGGGTACACACAGATACGCAGTATTTT.

The V gene is TRBV11-3, the J gene TRBJ2-1; TRBD2 matches at 8 bases. From germline, CDR1 is SGHNT and CDR2 YENEEA. V lost 3 bases, J lost 2 bases, and 3 bases stayed unmatched. The CDR3 covers 15 residues. CDR3 bases: TGTGCCAGCAGCTTTAGCGGGGTGACCTACAATGAGCAGTTCTTC. It encodes CASSFSGVTYNEQFF.